The 21 T cell receptor beta chains listed next were all sequenced from one sample in a study of CD8+ T cells in alopecia areata listed by TCRdb under 2018. Per the publication, the treatment or condition label means: oral pan-JAK inhibitor, 5-10 mg twice daily. Receptor libraries were prepared by the immunoSEQ multiplex PCR assay. RNA was extracted from all samples and reverse transcribed into cDNA, which served as template for TCR sequencing. Imported from immuneACCESS, the table was reduced by TCRdb to in-frame sequences with V and J called. These copies leave out some clones; in studies compared against another copy, an unresolved V gene accounts for under half, and the cause of the remainder is not known. Across this sample there are 95,000 to 100,000 clones, with 55% to 75% seen only once. In total, the top ten clones hold about 16% of the sample. The sample consisted of CD8+ T cells sorted from blood, taken at week 56, from a patient treated with tofacitinib. The receptors shown here come from a human donor with alopecia areata.

The V call is TRBV13, the J call TRBJ1-1; TRBD1 matches at 7 bases. The V gene's germline CDR1 is PRHDT and CDR2 FYEKMQ (reference sequence). The CDR3 consists of 15 residues. V gave up 6 bases and J gave up 2 bases; unmatched junction bases: 9. CDR3 DNA sequence: TGTGCCAGCAGGAAGGGGGCGCGGGGCAACACTGAAGCTTTCTTT. Translating it yields CASRKGARGNTEAFF.

This clone showed up just a few times. The chain carries TRBV5-1 and TRBJ2-7, with unresolved D. CDR1 is SGHRS and CDR2 is YFSETQ in the germline V gene. The CDR3 contains 15 residues. V was trimmed by 4 bases and J by 0 bases, leaving 14 bases between them. The CDR3 sequence is CASSLHTRSSYEQYF. The CDR3 DNA sequence: TGCGCCAGCAGCCTACACACTCGGAGCTCCTACGAGCAGTACTTC.

This clone was observed a handful of times. The J gene is TRBJ1-5, the V gene TRBV4-1; 7 nucleotides agree with TRBD1. Per germline, CDR1 MGHRA and CDR2 YSYEKL. This CDR3 contains 17 residues. The J segment lost 1 base and the V segment lost 1 base, leaving 7 bases of the junction unmatched. The CDR3 DNA is TGCGCCAGCAGCCAAGTGAAAGGGGGCCTGAGCAATCAGCCCCAGCATTTT. Protein sequence: CASSQVKGGLSNQPQHF.

There are a few counts of this clone. The chain employs TRBV14 and TRBJ1-2; possibly TRBD1 for D (5 bases). Deletions cut 1 base from V and 8 bases from J, with 17 bases between. Germline assignment: CDR1 SGHDN and CDR2 FVKESK. The CDR3 has 15 amino acids. CDR3 in amino acids: CASSQAPWGVQGYTF. DNA for the CDR3: TGTGCCAGCAGCCAAGCGCCTTGGGGGGTGCAGGGCTACACCTTC.

The V and J genes are TRBV19 and TRBJ1-5; D unresolved. The CDR3 covers 14 residues. V gave up 6 bases and J gave up 0 bases, with 9 bases separating them. Germline assignment: CDR1 LNHDA and CDR2 SQIVND (reference sequence). As DNA, the CDR3 is TGTGCCAGTAGCCAGCCTTATAGCAATCAGCCCCAGCATTTT. Translating gives CASSQPYSNQPQHF.

Here the CDR3 reads CASSLFRGEKLFF. CDR3 nucleotides: TGTGCCAGCAGTTTGTTCAGGGGTGAAAAACTGTTTTTT. This chain connects TRBV27 to TRBJ1-4, with a weak D call TRBD1 (6 bases). The CDR3 sequence is 13 residues long. V was shortened by 3 bases and J by 7 bases, with 9 bases between the two germline ends. Germline V gene data show CDR1 as MNHEY and CDR2 as SMNVEV (reference sequence).

The chain links TRBV15 to TRBJ1-2; D gene uncertain. Trimming removed 5 bases from V and 8 bases from J, with 15 bases in between. Germline V gene data show CDR1 as LNHNV and CDR2 as YYDKDF (reference sequence). The CDR3 has 13 residues. The CDR3 here is CATSQHDSRGYTF. CDR3 nucleotides: TGTGCCACCAGCCAACACGACTCCAGAGGCTACACCTTC.

The chain combines TRBV5-1 with TRBJ2-3; no clear D. This CDR3 contains 17 residues. Per germline, CDR1 SGHRS and CDR2 YFSETQ. Deletions cut 0 bases from V and 0 bases from J, with 14 bases between. Here the CDR3 reads CASSLDGIPRSTDTQYF. CDR3 in DNA: TGCGCCAGCAGCTTGGATGGAATACCAAGGAGCACAGATACGCAGTATTTT.

The chain employs TRBV7-9 and TRBJ2-3; possible D gene TRBD2, 6 bases. The CDR3 runs 13 residues. V lost 8 bases, J lost 5 bases, and 14 bases lay in between. The germline gives CDR1 SEHNR, CDR2 FQNEAQ (reference sequence). CDR3 DNA: TGTGCCAGCTGGGTAGAGGAGGGAGATACGCAGTATTTT. Translated, it gives CASWVEEGDTQYF. The variable domain in full, with the rest retrieved from reference TRBV7-9 and TRBJ2-3, is DTGVSQNPRHKITKRGQNVTFRCDPISEHNRLYWYRQTLGQGPEFLTYFQNEAQLEKSRLLSDRFSAERPKGSFSTLEIQRTEQGDSAMYLCASWVEEGDTQYFGPGTRLTVL.

The rearrangement links TRBV7-3 to TRBJ2-1; a possible D gene is TRBD2 (5 bases). V dropped 0 bases and J dropped 0 bases, with 6 bases sitting between them. CDR1 and CDR2 (germline): SGHTA, FQGTGA. The CDR3 length is 15 residues. DNA of the CDR3: TGTGCCAGCAGCTTAACGGGGAGCTCCTACAATGAGCAGTTCTTC. The encoded protein is CASSLTGSSYNEQFF.

This chain links TRBV7-9 with TRBJ2-3, with 12 bases aligning to TRBD2. V shed 5 bases, J shed 2 bases, and the junction held 8 bases outside the gene matches. Germline assignment: CDR1 SEHNR and CDR2 FQNEAQ (reference sequence). This CDR3 comprises 17 residues. The CDR3 here is CASSKLAGGPLTDTQYF. The CDR3 DNA sequence: TGTGCCAGCAGCAAACTAGCGGGGGGCCCCCTCACAGATACGCAGTATTTT. Drawing the rest from reference TRBV7-9 and TRBJ2-3, the complete variable domain is DTGVSQNPRHKITKRGQNVTFRCDPISEHNRLYWYRQTLGQGPEFLTYFQNEAQLEKSRLLSDRFSAERPKGSFSTLEIQRTEQGDSAMYLCASSKLAGGPLTDTQYFGPGTRLTVL.

The rearrangement uses TRBV6-4 and TRBJ1-1; D is possibly TRBD1 (5 bases). Germline V gene lookup returns CDR1 MRHNA and CDR2 SNTAGT. The CDR3 runs 12 residues. V lost 0 bases to trimming and J lost 11 bases, with 10 bases between them. The CDR3 DNA reads as TGTGCCAGCAGTGACTCGTGGGGGAAGGCTTTCTTT. This sequence encodes CASSDSWGKAFF.

This chain links TRBV4-1 with TRBJ2-7; no reliable D call. Germline V gene lookup returns CDR1 MGHRA and CDR2 YSYEKL. This CDR3 comprises 14 residues. V was shortened by 3 bases and J by 2 bases, with 11 bases between the two germline ends. The CDR3 reads CASSQWEIPYEQYF. CDR3 DNA: TGCGCCAGCAGCCAGTGGGAAATCCCCTACGAGCAGTACTTC.

The chain has TRBV12-5 and TRBJ1-2; no firm D call. The CDR3 covers 15 residues. Germline V CDR1 and CDR2: LGHNT, FRNRAP. V was trimmed by 1 base and J by 5 bases, leaving 14 bases between them. CDR3 sequence reads: CASGLGPQTGYGYTF. The CDR3 nucleotides read TGTGCTAGTGGTTTGGGGCCCCAGACTGGATATGGCTACACCTTC.

The V and J genes are TRBV2 and TRBJ1-2, with 9 positions matching TRBD1. This CDR3 is 14 amino acids long. Germline V lookup: CDR1 SNHLY, CDR2 FYNNEI. V shed 6 bases and J 3 bases; nucleotides not matched to a gene: 5. This CDR3 reads CASRQDRGHYGYTF. The DNA for the CDR3 is TGTGCCAGCAGACAGGACAGGGGACACTATGGCTACACCTTC.

This chain links TRBV19 with TRBJ1-1, with D hard to call. The CDR3 is 15 residues long. The germline V gene has CDR1 LNHDA and CDR2 SQIVND (reference sequence). Trimming removed 2 bases at V and 4 bases at J, with 14 bases between. This CDR3 is CASSISAGGITEAFF. The CDR3 DNA is TGTGCCAGTAGTATAAGCGCGGGTGGGATCACTGAAGCTTTCTTT.

This clone has only a few counts. The chain is built from TRBV27 and TRBJ2-1; 8 bases fit TRBD2. V shed 3 bases and J 4 bases; nucleotides not matched to a gene: 2. CDR1 MNHEY and CDR2 SMNVEV come from the germline V gene (reference sequence). CDR3 length: 14 amino acids. The CDR3 DNA reads TGTGCCAGCAGTTTGGGACTAGATTACAATGAGCAGTTCTTC. Its translation is CASSLGLDYNEQFF.

With respect to this clone: One end of the junction fails to match germline, which may point to a read error. The chain is built from TRBV7-8 and TRBJ2-5, with D hard to call. The CDR3 spans 13 residues. Germline V lookup: CDR1 SGHVS, CDR2 FQNEAQ. In DNA, the CDR3 is TGTCCCAGCAGCTTATCCCCAGAAGAGACCCAGTACTTC. Translation gives CPSSLSPEETQYF. Looking up the rest from reference TRBV7-8 and TRBJ2-5 gives the full variable domain: GAGVSQSPRYKVAKRGQDVALRCDPISGHVSLFWYQQALGQGPEFLTYFQNEAQLDKSGLPSDRFFAERPEGSVSTLKIQRTQQEDSAVYLCPSSLSPEETQYFGPGTRLLVL.

For this clone: Because the CDR3 is missing its conserved closing phenylalanine or tryptophan, this is likely a read error. The limits of the CDR3 on the DNA are not certain, so only TCRdb's listed CDR3 is given. This chain joins TRBV2 and TRBJ2-3; TRBD2 is the table's D call, not checked against the DNA. Germline V gene data show CDR1 as SNHLY and CDR2 as FYNNEI. The CDR3 sequence runs 11 residues, both termini included. The CDR3 sequence is CASRGGSVSVK.

This clone appeared a few times. Other DNA sequences in this specimen translate into the identical CDR3. V usage is TRBV2 and J usage is TRBJ1-5, with D tentatively TRBD1 (5 bases). Trimming took 3 bases from V and 4 from J, leaving 7 bases between them. The CDR3 has 13 residues. In germline, CDR1 is SNHLY, CDR2 FYNNEI. The CDR3 loop reads CASSEGGNQPQHF. DNA of the CDR3: TGTGCCAGCAGTGAGGGGGGGAATCAGCCCCAGCATTTT.

This clone was picked up one time. The CDR3 is CASSSGTAYEQYF. CDR3 bases: TGTGCCAGCAGTTCCGGGACAGCTTACGAGCAGTACTTC. The chain joins TRBV5-6 to TRBJ2-7, with 7 nucleotides matching TRBD1. Trimming at V came to 5 bases and at J to 4 bases, leaving 6 bases not matched to a gene. The CDR3 spans 13 residues. Germline CDR1 and CDR2: SGHDT and YYEEEE.